One T cell receptor (beta chain) is described in this entry. Its target is unknown. This entry comes from a study of T-cell memory formation after mild COVID-19. Study at large: TCR clusters showed largely donor specificity.

This CDR3 has 13 amino acids. CDR1 SNHLY and CDR2 FYNNEI come from the germline V gene. V gave up 6 bases and J gave up 1 base, with 9 bases separating them. 5'RACE primed at constant segments yielded TCR alpha and TCR beta cDNA libraries bearing sample barcodes and UMIs. One entry per CDR3 protein results from TCRdb running MiXCR on the 5' RACE reads. The sample records hundreds of thousands of distinct CDR3 sequences, about 20% being singletons. Study outcomes and limitations: Chiefly within CM and EM were the contracting CD4+ clones; CD8+ ones were within EMRA. Clones that contracted from day 15 to 85 had balanced CD4/CD8; later expanders were CD4+ biased.

This receptor was obtained from an adult woman who had mild COVID-19 (a few samples of this study predate the infection). Cell type and time point are not known. Sequencing used PBMCs or a T cell subset sorted from them (not recorded which). This chain links TRBV2 with TRBJ1-1; no clear D. This chain's CDR3 is CASRPSWNTEAFF. The DNA for the CDR3 is TGTGCCAGCAGACCCAGCTGGAACACTGAAGCTTTCTTT. The complete variable domain, with remaining parts taken from reference TRBV2 and TRBJ1-1, reads EPEVTQTPSHQVTQMGQEVILRCVPISNHLYFYWYRQILGQKVEFLVSFYNNEISEKSEIFDDQFSVERPDGSNFTLKIRSTKLEDSAMYFCASRPSWNTEAFFGQGTRLTVV.